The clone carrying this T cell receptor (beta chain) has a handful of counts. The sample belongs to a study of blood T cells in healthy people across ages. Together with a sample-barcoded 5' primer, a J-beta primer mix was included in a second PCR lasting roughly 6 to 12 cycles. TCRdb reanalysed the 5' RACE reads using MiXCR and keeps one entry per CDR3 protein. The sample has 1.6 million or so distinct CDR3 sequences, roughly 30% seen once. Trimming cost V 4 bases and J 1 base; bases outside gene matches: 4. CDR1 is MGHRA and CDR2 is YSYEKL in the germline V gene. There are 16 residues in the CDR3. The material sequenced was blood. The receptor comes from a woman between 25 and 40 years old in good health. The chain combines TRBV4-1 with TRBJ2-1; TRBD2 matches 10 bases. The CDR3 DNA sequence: TGCGCCAGCAGCCTAGGTAGCGGGAGGTCCTACAATGAGCAGTTCTTC. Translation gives CASSLGSGRSYNEQFF.